This T cell receptor beta chain stems from a study of siplizumab effects on memory and regulatory T cells. Regarding the study as a whole: Assignment to unstimulated subsets succeeded for only a minor fraction of the alloreactive clones. In unstimulated cells, naive T cells appeared more diverse than memory T cells and seemed major alloresponse contributors.

The table came from immunoSEQ multiplex PCR; TCRdb's copy has only in-frame clones and leaves some out. The repertoire holds about 100,000 clones, 94% seen once, with less than 1.5% in the top ten. Of note for this clone: Its antigen is as yet unknown.

Losses at the gene ends were 1 base for V and 0 bases for J; bases not matched to a gene: 9. Germline V CDR1 and CDR2: SGHTA, FQGNSA. This CDR3 contains 19 residues. This sequence originates from a human donor in good health. The J gene is TRBJ2-3, the V gene TRBV7-2; 11 bases are shared with TRBD2. The material sequenced was non-Treg CD4+ T cells sorted from blood. CDR3 coding DNA: TGTGCCAGCAGCTTAGTAGGAGCTAGCGGGAGGACTAGCACAGATACGCAGTATTTT. This sequence encodes CASSLVGASGRTSTDTQYF.